One sample yielded the 25 T cell receptor beta chains listed below, sequenced in a study of Graves' ophthalmopathy and Graves' hyperthyroidism. The sequenced template was RNA, covering the TCR beta CDR3 region. RT-PCR with HTBI primers came first, then second-round multiplex PCR. TCRdb ran MiXCR on the multiplex PCR reads and lists one entry per CDR3 protein. The sample includes a few hundred thousand distinct CDR3 sequences, roughly 15% of them seen just once. Material for sequencing was peripheral blood. These receptors originate from an adult man with Graves' ophthalmopathy.

This clonotype appeared many times. The chain is built from TRBV12-3 or TRBV12-4 and TRBJ2-7; TRBD1 matches at 9 bases. The CDR3 has 14 amino acids. V gave up 2 bases and J gave up 4 bases; unmatched junction bases: 3. CDR3 sequence: CASSLQQGAYEQYF. The CDR3 DNA reads as TGTGCCAGCAGTTTACAACAGGGGGCTTACGAGCAGTACTTC.

This clonotype was detected many times. The CDR3 here is CATTHAENRNTIYF. CDR3 sequence (DNA): TGTGCCACCACCCACGCGGAGAATCGGAACACCATATATTTT. V gene TRBV15 combines with J gene TRBJ1-3; D uncertain. The V and J ends lost 7 bases and 7 bases respectively, with 17 bases between them. The CDR3 is 14 amino acids. The germline CDR1 and CDR2 sequences are LNHNV and YYDKDF (reference sequence).

There are many counts of this clonotype. The chain is built from TRBV5-1 and TRBJ1-6; 7 nucleotides agree with TRBD1. Germline V lookup: CDR1 SGHRS, CDR2 YFSETQ. J gave up 4 bases and V 4 bases, and 5 bases lay outside the gene matches. This CDR3 is 15 amino acids long. The CDR3 nucleotides are TGCGCCAGCAGCCCTACAGGGGCTTATAATTCACCCCTCCACTTT. It translates to CASSPTGAYNSPLHF.

This clonotype was observed a single time. The V and J genes are TRBV5-5 and TRBJ2-4, with D maybe TRBD1 (6 bases). The CDR3 runs 14 residues. The germline V gene has CDR1 SGHKS and CDR2 YYEKEE (reference sequence). V was trimmed by 4 bases and J by 3 bases, leaving 11 bases between them. This CDR3 reads CASSAYRDKNIQYF. DNA of the CDR3: TGTGCCAGCAGCGCCTACAGGGACAAAAACATTCAGTACTTC.

This clonotype was seen repeatedly, ten times or more. CDR3 nucleotides: TGTGCCAGCAGTTTCAACCCGGGGGTTTCGGAGACCCAGTACTTC. It yields the protein CASSFNPGVSETQYF. The V and J genes are TRBV7-3 and TRBJ2-5, with D perhaps TRBD2 (6 bases). V was clipped by 6 bases and J by 5 bases, with 19 bases between them. From germline, CDR1 is SGHTA and CDR2 FQGTGA. CDR3 length equals 15 residues.

The CDR3 region has the DNA TGTGCCAGCAGTTTTACTCCTGCGGACCACGAGCAGTACTTC. Translation: CASSFTPADHEQYF. The chain links TRBV28 to TRBJ2-7; D remains unclear. The germline V and J ends were trimmed by 3 bases and 5 bases, with 14 bases remaining between them. Germline CDR1 reads MDHEN; CDR2 reads SYDVKM. CDR3 length: 14 amino acids.

The chain has TRBV7-9 and TRBJ2-5; D possibly corresponds to TRBD1 (5 bases). CDR3 length equals 14 residues. V was trimmed by 5 bases and J by 2 bases, leaving 12 bases between them. CDR1 is SEHNR and CDR2 is FQNEAQ in the germline V gene (reference sequence). The CDR3 coding sequence is TGTGCCAGCAGCCTACGGACACTGCAAGAGACCCAGTACTTC. Translating gives CASSLRTLQETQYF.

The table lists this clonotype with many counts. A single base separates this from a much larger clone, so it may be a read error. The CDR3 DNA follows: TGCGCCAGCAGCCCCGGGACAGGGCGATACGAGCAGTACTTC. It translates to CASSPGTGRYEQYF. The V and J genes are TRBV5-1 and TRBJ2-7; TRBD1 matches 9 bases. The CDR3 totals 14 residues. Trimming cost V 4 bases and J 4 bases; bases outside gene matches: 6. The germline gives CDR1 SGHRS, CDR2 YFSETQ.

A single count supports this clonotype. DNA of the CDR3: TGTGCCAGCAGTGAGGGGTGGGTGAAGGACCTCCACTTT. Its protein product is CASSEGWVKDLHF. This rearrangement joins TRBV2 to TRBJ1-6; D is unresolved. This CDR3 spans 13 amino acids. V gave up 3 bases and J gave up 15 bases, with 15 bases separating them. CDR1 is SNHLY and CDR2 is FYNNEI in the germline V gene.

This clonotype appeared a few times. A much larger clone sits a single nucleotide away, making a read error possible. The chain links TRBV20-1 to TRBJ2-6; D tentatively fits TRBD1 or TRBD2 (5 bases each). CDR1 and CDR2 from the germline V gene are DFQATT and SNEGSKA (reference sequence). The CDR3 length is 17 residues. The CDR3 is CSVPMGRLFSGANILTF. In DNA form, the CDR3 reads TGCAGTGTCCCGATGGGACGGTTATTCTCTGGGGCCAACATCCTGACTTTC.

This clonotype appeared many times. This sequence joins TRBV29-1 and TRBJ1-1, with D tentatively TRBD1 (6 bases). From germline, CDR1 is SQVTM and CDR2 ANQGSEA. V was trimmed by 4 bases and J by 1 base, leaving 10 bases between them. CDR3 length: 13 amino acids. CDR3 sequence: CSVGDTPNTEAFF. CDR3 in DNA: TGCAGCGTTGGGGACACCCCGAACACTGAAGCTTTCTTT.

Ten or more counts support this clonotype. The V call is TRBV5-1, the J call TRBJ2-5, with D perhaps TRBD1 or TRBD2 (6 bases each). This CDR3 comprises 15 residues. CDR1 is SGHRS and CDR2 is YFSETQ in the germline V gene. Between the trimmed V and J ends, which lost 4 bases and 4 bases, there was a span of 17 bases. The CDR3 protein is CASSPGQREAETQYF. CDR3 coding DNA: TGCGCCAGCAGCCCGGGACAAAGGGAGGCAGAGACCCAGTACTTC.

This clonotype was detected many times. This rearrangement joins TRBV19 to TRBJ2-2, with unresolved D. Trimming removed 6 bases from V and 1 base from J, with 12 bases in between. CDR3 length: 15 amino acids. The germline gives CDR1 LNHDA, CDR2 SQIVND (reference sequence). The CDR3 here is CASSAATLNTGELFF. The DNA of the CDR3 is TGTGCCAGTAGCGCCGCGACATTGAACACCGGGGAGCTGTTTTTT.

This clonotype was recorded at least ten times. V usage is TRBV18 and J usage is TRBJ1-1, with 9 bases matching TRBD1. CDR3 length: 13 amino acids. J gave up 7 bases and V 3 bases, and 3 bases lay outside the gene matches. Germline CDR1 and CDR2: KGHSH and LQKENI. The CDR3 protein is CASSPRTGDEAFF. The CDR3 nucleotides read TGTGCCAGCTCACCTCGGACAGGGGATGAAGCTTTCTTT.

This clonotype was observed at least ten times. V is TRBV15 and J is TRBJ2-4; the D is unclear. Germline CDR1 reads LNHNV; CDR2 reads YYDKDF (reference sequence). V was cut by 3 bases and J by 8 bases, with 8 bases left in between. This CDR3 spans 12 amino acids. The CDR3 coding sequence is TGTGCCACCAGCAGGCCCCTAGACATTCAGTACTTC. Amino acid sequence: CATSRPLDIQYF.

This clonotype has a count of ten or more. The CDR3 region has the DNA TGCAGTGCTAGAGATCGACTAGCTAGGAACACCGGGGAGCTGTTTTTT. Amino acid sequence: CSARDRLARNTGELFF. The chain couples TRBV20-1 to TRBJ2-2; 7 bases agree with TRBD2. J was trimmed by 1 base and V by 0 bases; bases with no gene match: 5. Germline V CDR1 and CDR2: DFQATT, SNEGSKA (reference sequence). There are 16 residues in the CDR3.

This clonotype has at least ten counts. V usage is TRBV2 and J usage is TRBJ2-7; D perhaps matches TRBD1 (6 bases). Deletions cut 5 bases from V and 3 bases from J, with 17 bases between. This CDR3 spans 15 amino acids. Germline loops: CDR1 SNHLY, CDR2 FYNNEI. CDR3 in DNA: TGTGCCAGCAGTCGGACCCCGGGACACATCTACGAGCAGTACTTC. This encodes CASSRTPGHIYEQYF. Variable domain in full (rest from reference TRBV2 and TRBJ2-7): EPEVTQTPSHQVTQMGQEVILRCVPISNHLYFYWYRQILGQKVEFLVSFYNNEISEKSEIFDDQFSVERPDGSNFTLKIRSTKLEDSAMYFCASSRTPGHIYEQYFGPGTRLTVT.

The chain uses TRBV12-3 or TRBV12-4 and TRBJ2-2, with TRBD2 as a possible D gene (6 bases). The CDR3 has 16 residues. Trimming took 5 bases from V and 8 from J, leaving 21 bases between them. CDR3 region: CASSGIWGLRSGELFF. Here the CDR3 DNA reads TGTGCCAGCAGTGGGATATGGGGACTCCGATCTGGGGAGCTGTTTTTT.

The chain combines TRBV12-3 or TRBV12-4 with TRBJ1-1, with 10 bases lining up with TRBD1. The junction had 3 bases not matched to a gene; V was cut back by 5 bases and J by 6 bases. The CDR3 covers 13 residues. This CDR3 reads CASSADRGAEAFF. CDR3 sequence (DNA): TGTGCCAGCAGTGCGGACAGGGGGGCTGAAGCTTTCTTT.

This clonotype has at least ten counts. This rearrangement joins TRBV3-1 to TRBJ1-5, with D unclear. This CDR3 is 13 amino acids long. The V gene lost 0 bases and the J gene lost 10 bases, with 10 bases spanning the gap. CDR1 and CDR2 (germline): LGHDT, YNNKEL (reference sequence). In nucleotides, the CDR3 is TGTGCCAGCAGCCAAGATCTGGTCGGACCCCAGCATTTT. Protein sequence: CASSQDLVGPQHF.

The CDR3, as DNA: TGCAGTGCACAACGTTCGGCGGGACCAGGCGAGCAGTACTTC. Encoded protein: CSAQRSAGPGEQYF. This chain connects TRBV20-1 to TRBJ2-7, with a tentative D call TRBD2 (6 bases). The CDR3 is 14 residues long. Trimming pared 6 bases from V and 6 bases from J, leaving 21 bases between. Germline V CDR1 and CDR2: DFQATT, SNEGSKA (reference sequence).

This clonotype was picked up many times. This sequence joins TRBV19 and TRBJ1-5; D may be TRBD1 (5 bases). Germline V CDR1 and CDR2: LNHDA, SQIVND (reference sequence). The CDR3 covers 14 residues. V was trimmed by 5 bases and J by 7 bases, leaving 15 bases between them. CDR3: CASSVVGVRQPQHF. The CDR3 DNA reads as TGTGCCAGTAGTGTGGTGGGGGTCAGACAGCCCCAGCATTTT.

This clonotype was seen a few times. A clone one base away is much larger, so this may be a read error. Here the CDR3 DNA reads TGCAGTGCTAGTCCCGTAGGGGGCACCGGGGAGCTGTTTTTT. Its translation: CSASPVGGTGELFF. The chain couples TRBV20-1 to TRBJ2-2, with TRBD1 as a possible D gene (6 bases). Trimming took off 3 bases at V and 4 bases at J, with 12 bases between the two ends. This CDR3 has 14 amino acids. The germline gives CDR1 DFQATT, CDR2 SNEGSKA (reference sequence).

This clonotype was counted ten times or more. V usage is TRBV6-5 and J usage is TRBJ1-5, with 7 bases that match TRBD1. The germline V gene encodes CDR1 MNHEY and CDR2 SVGAGI. There are 16 residues in the CDR3. Losses at the gene ends were 4 bases for V and 3 bases for J; bases not matched to a gene: 9. CDR3 protein: CASSSTGAYDNQPQHF. CDR3 coding DNA: TGTGCCAGCAGTTCCACAGGGGCTTATGACAATCAGCCCCAGCATTTT.

In this sample, this clonotype turned up many times. The chain is built from TRBV20-1 and TRBJ2-7; 8 bases match TRBD2. J lost 5 bases, V lost 1 base, and 7 bases had no gene match. This CDR3 is built from 14 residues. Germline CDR1 is DFQATT and CDR2 is SNEGSKA (reference sequence). This CDR3 is CSARVAGGSNEQYF. CDR3 nucleotides: TGCAGTGCTAGAGTTGCGGGAGGATCTAACGAGCAGTACTTC.